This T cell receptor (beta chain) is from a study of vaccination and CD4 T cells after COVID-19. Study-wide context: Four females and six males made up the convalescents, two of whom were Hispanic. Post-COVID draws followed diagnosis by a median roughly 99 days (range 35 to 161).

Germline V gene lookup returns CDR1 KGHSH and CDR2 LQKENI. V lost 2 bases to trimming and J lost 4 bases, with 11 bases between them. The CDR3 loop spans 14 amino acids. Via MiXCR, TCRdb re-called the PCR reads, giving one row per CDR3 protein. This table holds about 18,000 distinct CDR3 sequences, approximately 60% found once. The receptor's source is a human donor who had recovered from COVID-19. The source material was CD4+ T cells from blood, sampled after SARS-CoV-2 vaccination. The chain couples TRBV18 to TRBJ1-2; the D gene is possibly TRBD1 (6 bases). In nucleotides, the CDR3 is TGTGCCAGCTCACCAGAGACAGGCCCCTATGGCTACACCTTC. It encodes CASSPETGPYGYTF.